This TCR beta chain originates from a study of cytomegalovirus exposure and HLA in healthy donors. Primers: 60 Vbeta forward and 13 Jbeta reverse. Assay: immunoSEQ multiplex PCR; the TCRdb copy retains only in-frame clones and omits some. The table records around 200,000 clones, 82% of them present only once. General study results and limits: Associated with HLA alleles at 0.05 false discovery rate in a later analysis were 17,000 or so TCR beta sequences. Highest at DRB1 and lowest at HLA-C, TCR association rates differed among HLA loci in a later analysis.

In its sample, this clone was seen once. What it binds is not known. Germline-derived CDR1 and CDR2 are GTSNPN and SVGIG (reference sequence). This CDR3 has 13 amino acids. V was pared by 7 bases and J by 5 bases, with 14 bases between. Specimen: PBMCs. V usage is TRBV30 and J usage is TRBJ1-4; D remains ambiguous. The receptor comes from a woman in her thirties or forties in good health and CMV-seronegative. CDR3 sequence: CASYRDWNEKLFF. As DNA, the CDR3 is TGTGCCTCGTACAGAGATTGGAATGAAAAACTGTTTTTT.